The present T cell receptor beta chain was sequenced within a study of T-cell reconstitution after alpha-beta-depleted transplantation in children. It was with unique molecular identifiers that the TCRbeta library was prepared. One entry per CDR3 protein results from TCRdb running MiXCR on the PCR reads. In the table there are roughly 500,000 distinct CDR3 sequences, approximately 32% of which are singletons. Trimming removed 4 bases from V and 7 bases from J; junction bases left unmatched: 3. This CDR3 has 13 amino acids. Looked up from germline, CDR1 is SGHDT and CDR2 is YYEEEE. The sequenced sample was PBMCs from the stem cell graft donor, obtained from the stem cell graft. The sequence came from a human donor who donated a stem cell graft to a child with aplastic anemia. This sequence joins TRBV5-6 and TRBJ2-1; 9 nucleotides align to TRBD1. The CDR3 DNA reads as TGTGCCAGCAGCCATGGGACAGGGAATGAGCAGTTCTTC. Translating it yields CASSHGTGNEQFF.